The clone carrying this T cell receptor (beta chain) was recorded at least ten times. This entry belongs to a study of identical twins. A single record per CDR3 protein comes from TCRdb applying MiXCR to the 5' RACE reads. The table shows 650,000 to 800,000 distinct CDR3 sequences, with 8.6% occurring only once. The sample also formed part of further work on yellow fever vaccine responses in identical twins.

Sequenced sample: PBMCs. This receptor was taken from a woman in her late teens or twenties in good health.

The CDR3 sequence: CASSSGRANTGELFF. CDR3 DNA: TGTGCCAGCAGCTCGGGACGGGCGAACACCGGGGAGCTGTTTTTT. V gene TRBV7-2 combines with J gene TRBJ2-2, with D perhaps TRBD1 or TRBD2 (5 bases each). Germline V gene lookup returns CDR1 SGHTA and CDR2 FQGNSA. The CDR3 is 15 amino acids. The V and J ends lost 4 bases and 0 bases respectively, with 9 bases between them.